These 2 T cell receptor beta chains were sequenced from one sample in a study of shared clonotypes between healthy human individuals. Assay: immunoSEQ multiplex PCR; the TCRdb copy retains only in-frame clones and omits some. The sample comprises 850,000 to 1,200,000 clones, about 74% of which are singletons, and 1.5% rests with the top ten. Material for sequencing was memory CD4+ T cells sorted from blood. Stated subset: CD45RA-negative fraction. These receptors were collected from a man aged 18 to 29 in good health.

This chain's CDR3 is CASSWTALNTEAFF. The CDR3 DNA reads as TGTGCCAGCAGTTGGACGGCCCTGAACACTGAAGCTTTCTTT. The chain employs TRBV6-1 and TRBJ1-1; no firm D call. CDR1 and CDR2 from the germline V gene are MNHNS and SASEGT. Trimming stripped 5 bases from V and 0 bases from J, with 10 bases between. CDR3 length equals 14 residues.

The J gene is TRBJ1-4, the V gene TRBV9; 10 bases map to TRBD1. The germline CDR1 and CDR2 sequences are SGDLS and YYNGEE. Trimming cost V 3 bases and J 6 bases; bases outside gene matches: 2. This CDR3 has 14 residues. The CDR3 DNA is TGTGCCAGCAGCGGTGACAGGGGGCATGAAAAACTGTTTTTT. It yields the protein CASSGDRGHEKLFF. The whole variable domain, remainder taken from reference TRBV9 and TRBJ1-4, is DSGVTQTPKHLITATGQRVTLRCSPRSGDLSVYWYQQSLDQGLQFLIQYYNGEERAKGNILERFSAQQFPDLHSELNLSSLELGDSALYFCASSGDRGHEKLFFGSGTQLSVL.